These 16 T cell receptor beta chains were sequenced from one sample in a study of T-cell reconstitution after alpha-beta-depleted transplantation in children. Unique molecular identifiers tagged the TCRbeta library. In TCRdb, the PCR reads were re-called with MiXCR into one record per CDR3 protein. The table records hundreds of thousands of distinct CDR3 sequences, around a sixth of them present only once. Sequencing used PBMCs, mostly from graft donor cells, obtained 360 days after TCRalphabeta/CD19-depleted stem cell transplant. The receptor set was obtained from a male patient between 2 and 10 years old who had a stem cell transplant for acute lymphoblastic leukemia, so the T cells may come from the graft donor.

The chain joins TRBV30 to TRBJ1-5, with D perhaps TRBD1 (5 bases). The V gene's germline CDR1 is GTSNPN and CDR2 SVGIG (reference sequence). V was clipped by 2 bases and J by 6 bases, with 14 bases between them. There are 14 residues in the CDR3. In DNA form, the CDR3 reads TGTGCCTGGAGTCCATTGACAGATGGTCAGCCCCAGCATTTT. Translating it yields CAWSPLTDGQPQHF.

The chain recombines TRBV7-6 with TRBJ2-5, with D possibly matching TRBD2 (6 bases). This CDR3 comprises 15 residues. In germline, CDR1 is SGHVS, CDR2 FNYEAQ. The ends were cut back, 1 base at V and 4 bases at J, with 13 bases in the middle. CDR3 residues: CASSLGAGGPETQYF. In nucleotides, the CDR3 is TGTGCCAGCAGCTTAGGGGCAGGAGGGCCAGAGACCCAGTACTTC. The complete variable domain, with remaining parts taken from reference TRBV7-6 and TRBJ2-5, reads GAGVSQSPRYKVTKRGQDVALRCDPISGHVSLYWYRQALGQGPEFLTYFNYEAQQDKSGLPNDRFSAERPEGSISTLTIQRTEQRDSAMYRCASSLGAGGPETQYFGPGTRLLVL.

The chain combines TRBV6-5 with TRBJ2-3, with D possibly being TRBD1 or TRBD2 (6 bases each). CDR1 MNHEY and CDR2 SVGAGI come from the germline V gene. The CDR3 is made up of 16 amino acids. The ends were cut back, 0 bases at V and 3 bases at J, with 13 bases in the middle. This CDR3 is CASSYSGGPRTDTQYF. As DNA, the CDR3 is TGTGCCAGCAGTTACTCCGGGGGCCCCCGGACAGATACGCAGTATTTT.

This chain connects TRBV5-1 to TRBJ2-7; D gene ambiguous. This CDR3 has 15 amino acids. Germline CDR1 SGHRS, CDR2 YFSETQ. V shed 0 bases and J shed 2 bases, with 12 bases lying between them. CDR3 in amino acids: CASSLVGSLPYEQYF. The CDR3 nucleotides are TGCGCCAGCAGCTTGGTTGGCAGCTTACCCTACGAGCAGTACTTC. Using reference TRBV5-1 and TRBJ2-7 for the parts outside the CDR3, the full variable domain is KAGVTQTPRYLIKTRGQQVTLSCSPISGHRSVSWYQQTPGQGLQFLFEYFSETQRNKGNFPGRFSGRQFSNSRSEMNVSTLELGDSALYLCASSLVGSLPYEQYFGPGTRLTVT.

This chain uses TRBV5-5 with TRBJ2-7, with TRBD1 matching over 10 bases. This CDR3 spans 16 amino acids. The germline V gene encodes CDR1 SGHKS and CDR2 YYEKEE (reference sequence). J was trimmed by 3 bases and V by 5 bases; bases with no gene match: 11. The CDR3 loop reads CASRPGTGVLHYEQYF. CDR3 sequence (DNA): TGTGCCAGCAGGCCCGGGACAGGGGTTCTACACTACGAGCAGTACTTC.

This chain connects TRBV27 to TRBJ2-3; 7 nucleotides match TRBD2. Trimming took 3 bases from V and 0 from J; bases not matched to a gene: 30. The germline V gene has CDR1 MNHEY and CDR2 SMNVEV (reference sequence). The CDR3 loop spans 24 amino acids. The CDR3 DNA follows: TGTGCCAGCAGTTTCCCCTGGGCTAGCGGAGTAAATTTTCTATCTGACGCTAGCACAGATACGCAGTATTTT. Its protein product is CASSFPWASGVNFLSDASTDTQYF.

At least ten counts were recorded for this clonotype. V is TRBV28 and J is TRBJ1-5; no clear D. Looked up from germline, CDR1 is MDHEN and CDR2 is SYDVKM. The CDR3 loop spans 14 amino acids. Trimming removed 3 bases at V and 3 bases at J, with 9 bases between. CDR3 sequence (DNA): TGTGCCAGCAGTTTGACGCAGGCCAATCAGCCCCAGCATTTT. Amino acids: CASSLTQANQPQHF.

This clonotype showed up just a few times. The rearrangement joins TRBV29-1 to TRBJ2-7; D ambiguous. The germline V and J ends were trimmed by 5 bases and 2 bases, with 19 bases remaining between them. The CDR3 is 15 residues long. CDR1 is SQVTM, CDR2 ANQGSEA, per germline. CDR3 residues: CSVRPPAAPPYEQYF. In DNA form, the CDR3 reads TGCAGCGTTCGTCCACCGGCAGCACCTCCCTACGAGCAGTACTTC.

The DNA for the CDR3 is TGTGCCAGTGGGGCTAGCGGGGGCACAGATACGCAGTATTTT. Encoded protein: CASGASGGTDTQYF. The chain carries TRBV19 and TRBJ2-3, with 9 bases lining up with TRBD2. The CDR3 has 14 residues. Germline CDR1 and CDR2: LNHDA and SQIVND (reference sequence). Trimming at V came to 8 bases and at J to 1 base, leaving 4 bases not matched to a gene.

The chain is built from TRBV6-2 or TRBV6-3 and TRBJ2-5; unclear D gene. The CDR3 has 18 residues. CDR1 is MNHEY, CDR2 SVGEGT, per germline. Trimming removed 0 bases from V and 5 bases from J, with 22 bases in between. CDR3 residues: CASSYSEPDPDYWETQYF. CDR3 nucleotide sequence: TGTGCCAGCAGTTACTCCGAACCGGACCCCGATTATTGGGAGACCCAGTACTTC.

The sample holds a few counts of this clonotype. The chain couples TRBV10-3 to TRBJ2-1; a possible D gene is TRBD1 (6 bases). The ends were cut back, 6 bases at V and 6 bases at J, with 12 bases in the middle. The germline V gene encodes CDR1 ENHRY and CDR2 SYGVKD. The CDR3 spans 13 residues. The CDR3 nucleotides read TGTGCCATCAGGACTGGACAGCTCAATGAGCAGTTCTTC. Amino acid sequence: CAIRTGQLNEQFF.

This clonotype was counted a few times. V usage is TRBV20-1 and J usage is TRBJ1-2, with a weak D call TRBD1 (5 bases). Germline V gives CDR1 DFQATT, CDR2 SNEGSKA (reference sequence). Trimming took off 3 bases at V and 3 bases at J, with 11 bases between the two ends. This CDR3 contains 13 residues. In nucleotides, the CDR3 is TGCAGTGCTAGTTTGGGGACGGACTATGGCTACACCTTC. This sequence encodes CSASLGTDYGYTF.

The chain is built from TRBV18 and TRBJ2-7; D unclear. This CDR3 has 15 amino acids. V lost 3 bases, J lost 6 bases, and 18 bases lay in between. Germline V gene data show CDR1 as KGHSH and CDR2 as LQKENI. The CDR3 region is CASSPGPLLSAEQYF. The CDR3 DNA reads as TGTGCCAGCTCACCTGGCCCCCTTTTGTCGGCCGAGCAGTACTTC.

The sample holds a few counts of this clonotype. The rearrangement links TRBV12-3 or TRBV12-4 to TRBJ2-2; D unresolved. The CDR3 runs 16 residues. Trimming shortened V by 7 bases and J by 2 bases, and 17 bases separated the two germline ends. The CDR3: CASILSDGFNTGELFF. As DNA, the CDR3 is TGTGCCAGCATCTTATCCGACGGATTTAACACCGGGGAGCTGTTTTTT.

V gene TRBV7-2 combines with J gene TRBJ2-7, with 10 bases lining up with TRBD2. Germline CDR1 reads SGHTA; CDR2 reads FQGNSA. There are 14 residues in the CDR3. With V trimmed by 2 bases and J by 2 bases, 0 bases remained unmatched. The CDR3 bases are TGTGCCAGCAGCTTACTAGCGGGGGCCTACGAGCAGTACTTC. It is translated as CASSLLAGAYEQYF.

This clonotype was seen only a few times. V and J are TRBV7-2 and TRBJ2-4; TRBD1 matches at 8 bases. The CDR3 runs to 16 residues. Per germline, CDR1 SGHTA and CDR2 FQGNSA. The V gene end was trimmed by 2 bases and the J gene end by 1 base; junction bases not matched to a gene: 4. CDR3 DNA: TGTGCCAGCAGCTTACCAGGGGGCTACGCCAAAAACATTCAGTACTTC. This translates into CASSLPGGYAKNIQYF. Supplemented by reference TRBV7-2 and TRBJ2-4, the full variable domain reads GAGVSQSPSNKVTEKGKDVELRCDPISGHTALYWYRQSLGQGLEFLIYFQGNSAPDKSGLPSDRFSAERTGGSVSTLTIQRTQQEDSAVYLCASSLPGGYAKNIQYFGAGTRLSVL.